Listed below are T cell receptor beta chains from one sample, sequenced in a study of shared clonotypes between healthy human individuals. Assay: immunoSEQ multiplex PCR; the TCRdb copy retains only in-frame clones and omits some. The repertoire holds hundreds of thousands of clones, around 67% seen once, with about 1.8% in the top ten. Material: memory CD4+ T cells sorted from blood. These receptors all stem from a woman between 25 and 40 years old in good health. Both conserved end residues are part of each CDR3. D genes are given only for firm matches. Part of the rows lack a size; the others show once, few, many or a class for expanded clones.

D gene: NA; V gene: TRBV11-2; clone size: NA; J gene: TRBJ1-4; CDR3 protein: CASSLVRGTNEKLFF; CDR3 DNA: TGTGCCAGCAGCTTGGTCAGGGGTACTAATGAAAAACTGTTTTTT
D gene: TRBD2; V gene: TRBV19; clone size: few; J gene: TRBJ2-1; CDR3 protein: CASSTGPQAGYEQFF; CDR3 DNA: TGTGCCAGTAGTACCGGCCCTCAAGCGGGATATGAGCAGTTCTTC
D gene: NA; V gene: TRBV18; clone size: NA; J gene: TRBJ2-2; CDR3 protein: CASSARTFPGELFF; CDR3 DNA: TGTGCCAGCTCAGCCAGGACTTTCCCCGGGGAGCTGTTTTTT
D gene: NA; V gene: TRBV5-1; clone size: NA; J gene: TRBJ1-1; CDR3 protein: CASSLDGSNTEAFF; CDR3 DNA: TGCGCCAGCAGCTTGGACGGCTCGAACACTGAAGCTTTCTTT
D gene: TRBD2; V gene: TRBV7-2; clone size: few; J gene: TRBJ2-1; CDR3 protein: CASSRVVLAANEQFF; CDR3 DNA: TGTGCCAGCAGCCGAGTCGTACTAGCGGCGAATGAGCAGTTCTTC
D gene: NA; V gene: TRBV6-6; clone size: NA; J gene: TRBJ2-5; CDR3 protein: CASNVGTEETQYF; CDR3 DNA: TGTGCCAGCAACGTGGGCACGGAAGAGACCCAGTACTTC
D gene: NA; V gene: TRBV9; clone size: NA; J gene: TRBJ2-3; CDR3 protein: CASSSGRGASTDTQYF; CDR3 DNA: TGTGCCAGCAGCTCAGGGAGGGGGGCTAGCACAGATACGCAGTATTTT
D gene: TRBD1; V gene: TRBV2; clone size: few; J gene: TRBJ2-7; CDR3 protein: CASSNRDRGFASYEQYF; CDR3 DNA: TGTGCCAGCAGTAACCGGGACAGGGGGTTCGCCTCCTACGAGCAGTACTTC
D gene: NA; V gene: TRBV29-1; clone size: NA; J gene: TRBJ1-2; CDR3 protein: CSAYSISSYGYTF; CDR3 DNA: TGCAGCGCTTACAGTATTTCAAGCTATGGCTACACCTTC
D gene: NA; V gene: TRBV2; clone size: NA; J gene: TRBJ1-3; CDR3 protein: CASIRGKGGNTIYF; CDR3 DNA: TGTGCCAGCATTAGGGGAAAAGGTGGAAACACCATATATTTT
D gene: NA; V gene: TRBV28; clone size: NA; J gene: TRBJ2-4; CDR3 protein: CASLPAARWLAKNIQYF; CDR3 DNA: TGTGCCAGCCTACCGGCGGCGCGTTGGTTAGCCAAAAACATTCAGTACTTC
D gene: TRBD2; V gene: TRBV29-1; clone size: NA; J gene: TRBJ2-1; CDR3 protein: CSGERESYNEQFF; CDR3 DNA: TGCAGCGGGGAGCGGGAGTCCTACAATGAGCAGTTCTTC
D gene: NA; V gene: TRBV5-1; clone size: once; J gene: TRBJ2-6; CDR3 protein: CASSLQGYSGANVLTF; CDR3 DNA: TGCGCCAGCAGTTTACAGGGCTACTCTGGGGCCAACGTCCTGACTTTC
D gene: NA; V gene: TRBV21-1; clone size: NA; J gene: TRBJ1-5; CDR3 protein: CASSKGGVWGVGNQPQHF; CDR3 DNA: NA
D gene: TRBD2; V gene: TRBV9; clone size: NA; J gene: TRBJ2-1; CDR3 protein: CASTVVSSGAYNEQFF; CDR3 DNA: TGTGCCAGCACCGTAGTGTCTAGCGGGGCCTACAATGAGCAGTTCTTC
D gene: NA; V gene: TRBV28; clone size: NA; J gene: TRBJ1-4; CDR3 protein: CASSLGGAGEKLFF; CDR3 DNA: TGTGCCAGCAGTTTGGGGGGCGCCGGGGAAAAACTGTTTTTT
D gene: NA; V gene: TRBV5-1; clone size: NA; J gene: TRBJ2-5; CDR3 protein: CASSLWPGETQYF; CDR3 DNA: TGCGCCAGCAGCTTGTGGCCTGGAGAGACCCAGTACTTC
D gene: NA; V gene: TRBV2; clone size: NA; J gene: TRBJ2-1; CDR3 protein: CASAILTSINEQFF; CDR3 DNA: TGTGCCAGCGCTATTCTCACTAGTATTAATGAGCAGTTCTTC
D gene: NA; V gene: TRBV19; clone size: once; J gene: TRBJ1-4; CDR3 protein: CASSFGGGREKLFF; CDR3 DNA: TGTGCCAGTAGTTTTGGTGGGGGCCGGGAAAAACTGTTTTTT